This T cell receptor beta chain was identified during a study of cytomegalovirus exposure and HLA in healthy donors. V was clipped by 6 bases and J by 6 bases; unmatched bases: 9. CDR3 length: 15 amino acids. CDR1 SGHNT and CDR2 YYREEE come from the germline V gene (reference sequence). This PCR relied on a set of 60 Vbeta primers and 13 Jbeta primers. Clones were read by immunoSEQ multiplex PCR, and TCRdb kept only the in-frame ones, dropping some. This repertoire shows 150,000 or so clones, roughly 80% found once; its top ten account for about 7.6%. This rearrangement joins TRBV5-4 to TRBJ2-1; 10 bases agree with TRBD2. The specimen was PBMCs. The source is a woman in her thirties or forties in good health and CMV-seropositive. The CDR3 bases are TGTGCCAGCACCTCTGAGGGACTAGCGTCCAATGAGCAGTTCTTC. This translates into CASTSEGLASNEQFF.